This TCR beta chain was captured by sequencing in a study of blood T cells in healthy people across ages. A J-beta primer mix and a sample-barcoded 5' primer were used in a second PCR of roughly 6 to 11 cycles. TCRdb re-called the 5' RACE reads with MiXCR, one entry per CDR3 protein. The sample consists of around 1,100,000 distinct CDR3 sequences, around two fifths of them appearing once. As concerns this clonotype: Its antigen is not known.

Germline V gene data show CDR1 as SQVTM and CDR2 as ANQGSEA. Deletions cut 2 bases from V and 3 bases from J, with 10 bases between. The CDR3 covers 13 residues. Study observations and caveats: Across the age range, TCR beta diversity per million T cells fell in a roughly linear way.

J is TRBJ1-1 and V is TRBV29-1, with D unresolved. Sequencing input: blood. The sequence was obtained from a man between 18 and 35 years old in good health. The CDR3 DNA reads as TGCAGCGTTGAATCAGGTGAGGACACTGAAGCTTTCTTT. Translating gives CSVESGEDTEAFF.